A selection of T cell receptor beta chains follows, all from one sample in a study of shared clonotypes between healthy human individuals. Sequenced by immunoSEQ multiplex PCR; TCRdb stores in-frame clones only, minus some. The sample yields 650,000 to 700,000 clones, 90% seen once. Sequenced: memory CD8+ T cells from PBMCs. The source of these receptors is a man aged 18 to 30 in good health. Some clones in this sample may be carry-over from other donors' samples. The CDR3 runs from the conserved cysteine through the conserved F or W. D genes are given only for firm matches. Clone size, where shown, is once, few, many, or a class for clones that have expanded.

D	V	J	size	DNA	CDR3
.	TRBV9	TRBJ1-4	.	TGTGCCAGCAGCGTAGGGGAATGGACTAATGAAAAACTGTTTTTT	CASSVGEWTNEKLFF
.	TRBV18	TRBJ2-7	.	TGTGCCAGCTCGCTAAGACTAGAACCTCTCGGCGAGCAGTACTTC	CASSLRLEPLGEQYF
.	TRBV7-9	TRBJ2-7	.	TGCGCCAGCAGCCAAGCCGATGGCAGGGCCGAGCAGTACTTC	CASSQADGRAEQYF
.	TRBV7-9	TRBJ2-7	.	TGTGCCAGCAGCCCCTCGGTCAGACCCTACGAGCAGTACTTC	CASSPSVRPYEQYF
.	TRBV7-8	TRBJ1-1	.	TGTGCCAGCAGCTTACCAGAGAACACTGAAGCTTTCTTT	CASSLPENTEAFF
.	TRBV28	TRBJ1-1	.	TGTGCCAGCAGAATTCACAGTAACACTGAAGCTTTCTTT	CASRIHSNTEAFF
.	TRBV6-5	TRBJ2-6	.	TGTGCCAGCAGCCCGAGTGGCTCTGGGGCCAACGTCCTGACTTTC	CASSPSGSGANVLTF
TRBD2	TRBV4-3	TRBJ2-1	.	TGCGCCAGCAGCCAAGAGCTAGCGGGAGCATACAATGAGCAGTTCTTC	CASSQELAGAYNEQFF
TRBD1	TRBV27	TRBJ1-2	once	TGTGCCAGCAGTCCAGGACAGGGTTTGTCGCTCGGCTACACCTTC	CASSPGQGLSLGYTF
.	TRBV2	TRBJ2-1	.	TGTGCCAGCAGTGAAGAACTAAGGCCTGATGATGAGCAGTTCTTC	CASSEELRPDDEQFF
.	TRBV28	TRBJ2-7	.	TGTGCCAGCAGTTGGGCCGCGATCGGTATCGAGCAGTACTTC	CASSWAAIGIEQYF
.	TRBV28	TRBJ2-5	.	TGTGCCAGTACACAGGGTGAGGGGACCCAGTACTTC	CASTQGEGTQYF
TRBD1	TRBV27	TRBJ1-2	.	TGTGCCAGCAGGGTAGGGGGCGCGAACTATGGCTACACCTTC	CASRVGGANYGYTF
.	TRBV14	TRBJ2-7	.	TGTGCCAGCAGCCTGGATGGATCCCTTTTAAGCGAGCAGTACTTC	CASSLDGSLLSEQYF
.	TRBV4-2	TRBJ2-3	.	TGTGCCAGCAGCCTTACCGGAGACGTTAGCACAGATACGCAGTATTTT	CASSLTGDVSTDTQYF
.	TRBV18	TRBJ2-7	.	TGTGCCAGCTCACCACGAATAGGAGGAGCTGCCTACGAGCAGTACTTC	CASSPRIGGAAYEQYF
TRBD1	TRBV4-1	TRBJ2-7	.	TGCGCCAGCAGCCTAAACAGGGGTCTATCGGGGGAGCAGTACTTC	CASSLNRGLSGEQYF
.	TRBV7-9	TRBJ2-3	.	TGTGCCAGCAGCTTAGTCGGCGCCGGACCCTATCTGGATACGCAGTATTTT	CASSLVGAGPYLDTQYF
.	TRBV11-2	TRBJ2-1	.	TGTGCCAGCAGCTGGTCCCAAAATGAGCAGTTCTTC	CASSWSQNEQFF
.	TRBV9	TRBJ1-2	.	TGTGCCAGCATGGGCCACTATGGCTACACCTTC	CASMGHYGYTF
.	TRBV10-3	TRBJ2-1	.	TGTGCCATCAGTGTCGGCGGGGTTCCCTACAATGAGCAGTTCTTC	CAISVGGVPYNEQFF
.	TRBV29-1	TRBJ1-1	.	TGCAGCGTCCTAAACAGGGTGCCCCTAATGAACACTGAAGCTTTCTTT	CSVLNRVPLMNTEAFF
TRBD2	TRBV11-2	TRBJ2-1	.	TGTGCCAGCAGTCCCGGGACTAGCTTTACGAATGAGCAGTTCTTC	CASSPGTSFTNEQFF
TRBD1	TRBV27	TRBJ2-7	.	TGTGCCAGCAGTTTCCGGGCAGGGGGCATGTACGAGCAGTACTTC	CASSFRAGGMYEQYF
.	TRBV11-3	TRBJ2-1	.	TGTGCCAGCAGCTTAGATGCCCGCGGTGAGCAGTTCTTC	CASSLDARGEQFF
.	TRBV19	TRBJ2-7	.	TGTGCCAGTAGCAGCCTTGGGGGGAGCCTTTGGTACGAGCAGTACTTC	CASSSLGGSLWYEQYF
TRBD1	TRBV5-1	TRBJ1-2	.	TGCGCCAGCAGCTTGGCCAGGGGGTCCTATTTCTATGGCTACACCTTC	CASSLARGSYFYGYTF
.	TRBV27	TRBJ2-7	.	TGTGCCAGCAGGCCGGGAGAAGGCTACGAGCAGTACTTC	CASRPGEGYEQYF
TRBD2	TRBV13	TRBJ2-1	.	TGTGCCAGCAGCTCGGATAGCGGGCGCTCCTACAATGAGCAGTTCTTC	CASSSDSGRSYNEQFF
.	TRBV19	TRBJ1-1	.	TGTGCCAGTAGTCGACAGTTGAACACTGAAGCTTTCTTT	CASSRQLNTEAFF
TRBD1	TRBV28	TRBJ2-5	.	TGTGCCAGCACCCACCCTAGACAGGGGCTAGGGGAGACCCAGTACTTC	CASTHPRQGLGETQYF
.	TRBV6-1	TRBJ1-2	.	TGTGCCAGCAGTGAAACGGTGACCGGGACAAAGAATTATGGCTACACCTTC	CASSETVTGTKNYGYTF
.	TRBV2	TRBJ2-2	.	TGTGCCAGTGGGGCCCTCGGGGAGCTGTTTTTT	CASGALGELFF
.	TRBV9	TRBJ1-1	.	TGTGCCAGCAGCGTAGGCCTAGCCAGCATGAACACTGAAGCTTTCTTT	CASSVGLASMNTEAFF
TRBD1	TRBV5-1	TRBJ2-7	.	TGCGCCAGCAGCTGGGGGACAGTATCCTACGAGCAGTACTTC	CASSWGTVSYEQYF
TRBD2	TRBV28	TRBJ2-3	.	TGTGCCAGCAGTCCCCTAGAGCGGGAGGGCACAGATACGCAGTATTTT	CASSPLEREGTDTQYF
.	TRBV27	TRBJ2-1	.	TGTGCCAGCAGTTTTTGGGGGGCTTGGGACAATGAGCAGTTCTTC	CASSFWGAWDNEQFF
TRBD1	TRBV7-8	TRBJ2-7	.	TGTGCCAGCAGCTTAGTAGGGACAGGGGTCGCCGAGCAGTACTTC	CASSLVGTGVAEQYF
.	TRBV21-1	TRBJ1-1	.	TGTGCCAGCCGATTCCCGGGACAGGCGAACACTGAAGCTTTCTTT	CASRFPGQANTEAFF
TRBD2	TRBV9	TRBJ2-5	.	TGTGCCAGCAGCCCCGGGACTAGCGGGAGGGCGGGGGAGACCCAGTACTTC	CASSPGTSGRAGETQYF
.	TRBV27	TRBJ1-5	.	TGTGCCAGCAGTTTAGTGGGGGGGAATCAGCCCCAGCATTTT	CASSLVGGNQPQHF
TRBD1	TRBV19	TRBJ1-2	.	TGTGCCTCCTGGACAGGCTATGGCTACACCTTC	CASWTGYGYTF
.	TRBV5-4	TRBJ1-1	many	TGTGCCAGCAGCCTTTCCCCCCAGGGAAGAGGCACTGAAGCTTTCTTT	CASSLSPQGRGTEAFF
TRBD2	TRBV12-5	TRBJ2-3	.	TGTGCTAGTGCTGATACTAGCGGGAGATTCTCAGATACGCAGTATTTT	CASADTSGRFSDTQYF
TRBD1	TRBV27	TRBJ1-2	.	TGTGCCAGCACCCGCGGCCCCGGGACAGCCCCTTATGGCTACACCTTC	CASTRGPGTAPYGYTF